The present T cell receptor (beta chain) was sequenced within a study of T cell responses to AZD1222 COVID-19 vaccine (dated by TCRdb to about 2021). Notes on the research overall: AZD1222 recipients with second doses at about 4 weeks or about 12 weeks were pooled, because spike-specific TCR depth and breadth did not differ between schedules. TCR sequencing covered roughly 230 trial participants: around 210 given two doses of AZD1222 and approximately 26 given two doses of MenACWY control vaccine. Enrollment into the trials was organized by age into subgroups of 18-55, 56-69 and 70-plus years, and those subgroups contained approximately 160, 26 and 62 TCR-sequenced participants, respectively.

What the time point label conveys for this sample: baseline before first vaccination. Vaccinee samples came from UK trials COV001 and COV002, including a single-blind randomized controlled phase 2/3 trial of AZD1222 (ChAdOx1 nCoV-19) in healthy adults. Trial participant PBMC samples were collected at day 0 and day 28 after the second dose for TCRbeta chain sequencing. Summary of the overall study and its limitations: Most participants were white British and females outnumbered males, and the authors suggested that clonal diversity may have been underestimated. The vaccine-associated CD4 TCRs covered the entire spike protein, and the dominant responses fell in regions 160-218 and 743-854. After two AZD1222 doses, spike-specific TCR breadth and depth were significantly higher than at day 0 and than in MenACWY recipients. Reportedly, close to half of the unique spike-specific TCRs recognized epitopes lying outside the regions that are mutated in the B.1.351 and B.1.1.7 variants. Conclusions about previously exposed vaccinees are limited, since just 6 or 7 AZD1222 recipients were seropositive for SARS-CoV-2 at baseline. Because no samples from the day 14 peak response were available, repertoires could be characterized only after the peak T cell response. The 56-69-year group was small, and its depth increase did not reach significance, likely because of low power.

The CDR3 spans 13 residues, from the cysteine through the phenylalanine. The CDR3 DNA has 39 bases and is translated from base 1. V sheds 5 bases and J sheds 0 bases, leaving 7 bases between their ends. For CDR1 and CDR2, the germline V gene lists LGHNT and FRNRAP. With regard to this clone: Its antigen is currently not known. Nothing much larger sits one base from this clone, and base qualities are not available.

The CDR3 regions of human TCRbeta chains were subjected to immunosequencing. Concerning the study's data processing: TCRs in the repertoires were compared against a reference library of SARS-CoV-2-specific TCRs that had been generated with the MIRA antigen-specificity platform. Breadth was defined as the fraction of unique TCRs that were SARS-CoV-2-associated, and depth was defined as the fraction of total T cells that were SARS-CoV-2-associated. Each spike-specific TCR was assigned to its reactive spike region and to a CD4 or CD8 class using the MIRA data. Log10-transformed breadth and depth values were compared by one-way ANOVA with Sidak's multiple comparisons tests. The immuneACCESS repertoire file appears here via TCRdb, limited to in-frame rearrangements. These files lack a portion of the clones; in checked studies, under half of the deficit traces to unresolved V genes, and the cause of the others is not known. Clone size and the V and J calls come from that table; the DNA yielded D and trimming. The sample table holds 130,000 to 150,000 clones, of which approximately 90% were seen once. Approximately 5.1% of the sample belongs to the ten largest clones.

Material: peripheral blood, obtained on day 0 of AZD1222 vaccination. The sequence is built from TRBV12-5 and TRBJ1-1; the best D guess is TRBD1, with 5 bases matching. The receptor was derived from an adult in good health. Read as DNA, the sequence is TGTGCTAGTGGTAGGGACCTGAACACTGAAGCTTTCTTT. This codes for CASGRDLNTEAFF.